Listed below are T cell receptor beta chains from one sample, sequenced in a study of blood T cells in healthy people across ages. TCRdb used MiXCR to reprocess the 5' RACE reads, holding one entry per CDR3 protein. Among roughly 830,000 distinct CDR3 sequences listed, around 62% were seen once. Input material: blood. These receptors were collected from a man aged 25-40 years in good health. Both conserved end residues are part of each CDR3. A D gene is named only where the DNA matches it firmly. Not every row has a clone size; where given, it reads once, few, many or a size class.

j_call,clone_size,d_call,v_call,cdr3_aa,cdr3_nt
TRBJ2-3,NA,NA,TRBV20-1,CSARDSMAIGTQYF,TGCAGTGCTAGAGATTCAATGGCCATCGGGACGCAGTATTTT
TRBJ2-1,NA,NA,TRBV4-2,CASSQKESYNEQFF,TGTGCCAGCAGCCAGAAGGAATCCTACAATGAGCAGTTCTTC
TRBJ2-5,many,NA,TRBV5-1,CASSTPTSPGTQYF,TGCGCCAGCAGTACTCCGACTTCCCCTGGGACCCAGTACTTC
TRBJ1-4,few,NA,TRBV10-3,CAISEGSEKLFF,TGTGCCATCAGTGAGGGGAGTGAAAAACTGTTTTTT
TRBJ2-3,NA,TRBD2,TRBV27,CASSLRASGGETDTQYF,TGTGCCAGCAGTTTAAGGGCTAGCGGGGGGGAAACTGATACGCAGTATTTT
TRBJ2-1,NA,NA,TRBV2,CASSEWAGAHNEQFF,TGTGCCAGCAGTGAGTGGGCGGGGGCTCACAATGAGCAGTTCTTC
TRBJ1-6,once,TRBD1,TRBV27,CASRETGEPLNSPFHF,TGTGCCAGCAGGGAGACAGGGGAACCCCTTAATTCACCCTTCCACTTT
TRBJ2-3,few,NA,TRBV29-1,CSGHLDTQYF,TGCAGCGGGCATCTGGATACGCAGTATTTT
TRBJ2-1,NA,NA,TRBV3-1,CASSQRNGLGEQFF,TGTGCCAGCAGCCAACGGAACGGGCTCGGTGAGCAGTTCTTC
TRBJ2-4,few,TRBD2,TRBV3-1,CASSQRGGRSKNIQYF,TGTGCCAGCAGCCAACGCGGGGGAAGAAGCAAAAACATTCAGTACTTC
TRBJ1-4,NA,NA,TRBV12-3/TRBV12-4,CALGKLFF,TGTGCCTTGGGAAAACTGTTTTTT
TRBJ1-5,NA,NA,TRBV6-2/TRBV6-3,CASTDWGSAGQPQHF,TGTGCCAGCACCGATTGGGGGAGCGCGGGACAGCCCCAGCATTTT
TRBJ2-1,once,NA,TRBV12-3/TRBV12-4,CASSLWGSYNKQFF,TGTGCCAGTTCCCTTTGGGGGTCCTACAATAAGCAGTTCTTC
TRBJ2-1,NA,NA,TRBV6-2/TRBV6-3,CASSQTPSSYNEQFF,TGTGCCAGCAGTCAGACCCCGAGCTCCTACAATGAGCAGTTCTTC
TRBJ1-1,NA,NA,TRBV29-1,CSVEEGAGGTEAFF,TGCAGCGTTGAAGAAGGGGCAGGAGGGACTGAAGCTTTCTTT
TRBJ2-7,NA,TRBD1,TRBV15,CATSGGTDLYEQYF,TGTGCCACCTCAGGGGGTACCGACCTCTACGAGCAGTACTTC
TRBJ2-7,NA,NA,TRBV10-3,CAISGPSYEQYF,TGTGCCATCAGTGGACCTTCCTACGAGCAGTACTTC
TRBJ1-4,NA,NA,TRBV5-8,CASSLGSGFTNEKLFF,TGTGCCAGCAGCCTAGGCTCAGGGTTTACTAATGAAAAACTGTTTTTT
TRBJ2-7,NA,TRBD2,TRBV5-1,CASSLAIGAGGDYEQYF,TGCGCCAGCAGCTTGGCTATAGGAGCGGGAGGCGACTACGAGCAGTACTTC
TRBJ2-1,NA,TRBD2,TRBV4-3,CASSQRPGTSGSYNEQFF,TGCGCCAGCAGCCAGCGTCCCGGGACTAGCGGCTCCTACAATGAGCAGTTCTTC
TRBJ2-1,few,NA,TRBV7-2,CASSWGGSSYNEQFF,TGTGCCAGCAGCTGGGGCGGAAGCTCCTACAATGAGCAGTTCTTC
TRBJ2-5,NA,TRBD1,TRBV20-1,CSAADREQTQYF,TGCAGTGCCGCGGACAGGGAACAGACCCAGTACTTC
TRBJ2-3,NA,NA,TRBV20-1,CSARRAGTDTQYF,TGCAGTGCTAGACGGGCAGGCACGGACACGCAGTATTTT
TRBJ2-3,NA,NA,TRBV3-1,CASSQEGGQSTDTQYF,TGTGCCAGCAGCCAAGAAGGGGGGCAGAGCACAGATACGCAGTATTTT
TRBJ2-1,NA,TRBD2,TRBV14,CASSQGSASGDDEQFF,TGTGCCAGCAGCCAAGGGTCGGCTAGCGGGGACGATGAGCAGTTCTTC
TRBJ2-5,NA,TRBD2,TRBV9,CASSAPIAGGKNEQYF,TGTGCCAGCAGCGCCCCTATAGCGGGGGGGAAGAATGAGCAGTACTTC
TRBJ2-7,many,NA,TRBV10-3,CAISDDSLYEQYF,TGTGCCATCAGTGACGACAGCCTCTACGAGCAGTACTTC
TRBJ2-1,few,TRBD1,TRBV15,CATIPGQGTYNEQFF,TGTGCCACCATACCGGGACAGGGCACCTACAATGAGCAGTTCTTC
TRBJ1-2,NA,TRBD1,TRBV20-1,CSARDWAVRGRPLDYGYTF,TGCAGTGCTAGAGATTGGGCAGTGAGGGGGCGCCCGCTAGACTATGGCTACACCTTC
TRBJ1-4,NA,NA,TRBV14,CASSQDGGTPNEKLFF,TGTGCCAGCAGCCAAGATGGCGGAACTCCTAATGAAAAACTGTTTTTT
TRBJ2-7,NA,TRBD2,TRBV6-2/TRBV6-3,CASSYPGLAGDLYYEQYF,TGTGCCAGCAGTTATCCGGGACTAGCGGGGGACCTCTACTACGAGCAGTACTTC
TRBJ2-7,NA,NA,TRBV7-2,CASSPGPQREQYF,TGTGCCAGCAGCCCCGGGCCACAACGCGAGCAGTACTTC
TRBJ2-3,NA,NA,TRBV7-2,CASSLGTSPSTDTQYF,TGTGCCAGCAGCTTGGGGACTTCACCTAGCACAGATACGCAGTATTTT
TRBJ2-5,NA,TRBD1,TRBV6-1,CASSDTGGSFQETQYF,TGTGCCAGCAGTGATACAGGGGGGAGCTTCCAAGAGACCCAGTACTTC
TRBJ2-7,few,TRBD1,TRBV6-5,CASSSRRTGKSEQYF,TGTGCCAGCAGTTCCCGGAGGACAGGGAAATCCGAGCAGTACTTC
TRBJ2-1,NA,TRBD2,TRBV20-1,CSSQEREGHNEQFF,TGCAGTAGCCAAGAGCGGGAGGGACACAATGAGCAGTTCTTC
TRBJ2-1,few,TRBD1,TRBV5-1,CASSPPGGYGNEQFF,TGCGCCAGCAGCCCCCCAGGGGGCTACGGTAATGAGCAGTTCTTC
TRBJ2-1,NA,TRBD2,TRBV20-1,CSVPLSGDISNEQFF,TGCAGTGTTCCCCTTAGCGGGGATATAAGCAATGAGCAGTTCTTC
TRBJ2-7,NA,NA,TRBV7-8,CASRHSTYEQYF,TGTGCCAGCAGGCACTCCACCTACGAGCAGTACTTC
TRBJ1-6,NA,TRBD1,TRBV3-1,CASSQMDRGNSPLHF,TGTGCCAGCAGCCAGATGGACAGGGGTAATTCACCCCTCCACTTT
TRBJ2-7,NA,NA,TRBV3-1,CASSQDNAGISYEQYF,TGTGCCAGCAGCCAAGATAATGCAGGGATCTCCTACGAGCAGTACTTC
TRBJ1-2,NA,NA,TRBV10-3,CAISGDINYGYTF,TGTGCCATCAGTGGGGACATTAACTATGGCTACACCTTC
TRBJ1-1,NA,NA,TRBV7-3,CASSLSPRQRTEAFF,TGTGCCAGCAGCTTAAGTCCGAGACAGCGCACTGAAGCTTTCTTT
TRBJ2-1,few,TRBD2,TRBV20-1,CSARDILAGGYNEQFF,TGCAGTGCTAGAGATATCCTAGCGGGGGGGTACAATGAGCAGTTCTTC
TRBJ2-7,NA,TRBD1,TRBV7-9,CASSSRDRESYEQYF,TGTGCCAGCAGCTCCCGGGACAGGGAATCCTACGAGCAGTACTTC
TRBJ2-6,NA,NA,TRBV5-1,CASSLAASSGANVLTF,TGTGCCAGCAGCTTAGCCGCTAGCTCTGGGGCCAACGTCCTGACTTTC
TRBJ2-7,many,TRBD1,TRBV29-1,CSARGTGLYEQYF,TGCAGCGCCAGGGGGACAGGCCTCTACGAGCAGTACTTC